This is a list of T cell receptor beta chains from one sample in a study of cytomegalovirus exposure and HLA in healthy donors. Here immunoSEQ multiplex PCR was the method, and the copy in TCRdb shows in-frame clones only, minus some. The data show 95,000 to 130,000 clones, with roughly 79% seen just once and about 1.6% held by the top ten. Material for sequencing was PBMCs. These receptors were collected from a woman in her late teens or twenties in good health and CMV-seronegative. Both conserved end residues are part of each CDR3.

v_gene: TRBV25-1; j_gene: TRBJ2-6; CDR3aa: CASSEGLGYSGANVLTF
v_gene: TRBV6-1; j_gene: TRBJ1-1; CDR3aa: CASTYTGAEAFF
v_gene: TRBV27; j_gene: TRBJ1-1; CDR3aa: CASSFRALGTEAFF
v_gene: TRBV28; j_gene: TRBJ1-1; CDR3aa: CASSLARRGNTEAFF
v_gene: TRBV5-1; j_gene: TRBJ1-1; CDR3aa: CASSLWGGGAEAFF
v_gene: TRBV28; j_gene: TRBJ1-1; CDR3aa: CASSSVGTVGAFF
v_gene: TRBV2; j_gene: TRBJ2-1; CDR3aa: CASLYTGGPYNEQFF
v_gene: TRBV2; j_gene: TRBJ1-5; CDR3aa: CASSGQGVVSNQPQHF
v_gene: TRBV2; j_gene: TRBJ1-2; CDR3aa: CASSPGQLFHGYTF
v_gene: TRBV28; j_gene: TRBJ2-7; CDR3aa: CASSSRPLGGPYEQYF
v_gene: TRBV27; j_gene: TRBJ1-1; CDR3aa: CASSPTGVNTEAFF
v_gene: TRBV5-1; j_gene: TRBJ1-1; CDR3aa: CASSPGGRTGVTEAFF
v_gene: TRBV5-1; j_gene: TRBJ1-6; CDR3aa: CASSTQTGWNSPLHF
v_gene: TRBV10-2; j_gene: TRBJ1-1; CDR3aa: CASSLMGGKNTEAFF
v_gene: TRBV28; j_gene: TRBJ2-7; CDR3aa: CASIQAGESSYEQYF
v_gene: TRBV18; j_gene: TRBJ2-7; CDR3aa: CASSPPKGAWDEQYF
v_gene: TRBV30; j_gene: TRBJ2-5; CDR3aa: CAWSGLAGAQETQYF
v_gene: TRBV2; j_gene: TRBJ2-1; CDR3aa: CASSEGLAGAYNEQFF
v_gene: TRBV27; j_gene: TRBJ1-3; CDR3aa: CASSLGPGPGNTIYF
v_gene: TRBV14; j_gene: TRBJ2-2; CDR3aa: CASSHILAGELFF
v_gene: TRBV11-2; j_gene: TRBJ1-1; CDR3aa: CASSQTGVAEAFF
v_gene: TRBV19; j_gene: TRBJ1-5; CDR3aa: CASSIWQASGNQPQHF
v_gene: TRBV28; j_gene: TRBJ1-2; CDR3aa: CASSLPIQGVANYGYTF
v_gene: TRBV5-1; j_gene: TRBJ2-1; CDR3aa: CASSPGTADYNEQFF
v_gene: TRBV4-1; j_gene: TRBJ2-1; CDR3aa: CASSPPRTGPNNEQFF
v_gene: TRBV2; j_gene: TRBJ2-5; CDR3aa: CASSYRGLGETQYF
v_gene: TRBV6-1; j_gene: TRBJ2-5; CDR3aa: CASSAGLGGETQYF
v_gene: TRBV25-1; j_gene: TRBJ2-2; CDR3aa: CASSEQDKNTGELFF
v_gene: TRBV6-6; j_gene: TRBJ1-1; CDR3aa: CAGQRQGIGPNTEAFF
v_gene: TRBV27; j_gene: TRBJ2-7; CDR3aa: CASSLIGSYEQYF
v_gene: TRBV30; j_gene: TRBJ1-2; CDR3aa: CAWVGQGRSGYTF
v_gene: TRBV5-6; j_gene: TRBJ1-6; CDR3aa: CASSLLQGVNSPLHF
v_gene: TRBV2; j_gene: TRBJ2-7; CDR3aa: CASASWQGEPYEQYF
v_gene: TRBV6-1; j_gene: TRBJ2-3; CDR3aa: CASSVRDRVGDTQYF
v_gene: TRBV9; j_gene: TRBJ2-3; CDR3aa: CASSVGDRGSTDTQYF
v_gene: TRBV5-1; j_gene: TRBJ2-3; CDR3aa: CASSSGDLSTDTQYF
v_gene: TRBV7-2; j_gene: TRBJ1-5; CDR3aa: CASSWRDNQPQHF
v_gene: TRBV6-1; j_gene: TRBJ2-7; CDR3aa: CASSGPGQVYF
v_gene: TRBV14; j_gene: TRBJ2-5; CDR3aa: CASSQVGAGETQYF
v_gene: TRBV18; j_gene: TRBJ1-1; CDR3aa: CASSPDRGTEAFF
v_gene: TRBV2; j_gene: TRBJ2-5; CDR3aa: CASYGGQGQETQYF